This T cell receptor beta chain was sequenced during a study of shared clonotypes between healthy human individuals. Study as a whole: Each donor contributed plates that comprised three CD4 naive, three CD4 memory, two CD8 naive and one CD8 memory. Study outcomes and limitations: The study found roughly 5% of naive CD4 clonotypes shared across several donors.

Generated by immunoSEQ multiplex PCR, the TCRdb table keeps only in-frame clones and is missing some. The profile covers fewer than 850,000 clones, with just over 95% appearing a single time and about 0.21% taken by the ten largest. A note on this clone: Its antigen is not known.

This CDR3 spans 15 amino acids. J was trimmed by 3 bases and V by 5 bases; bases with no gene match: 9. The germline CDR1 and CDR2 sequences are MNHEY and SVGAGI. CD45RO-negative, CCR7-positively selected cells formed the naive CD8 fraction, excluding terminally differentiated effector memory CD45RA+ cells. Every contributor of samples was a Caucasian grown-up residing in Nashville, Tennessee. The sequenced sample was naive CD8+ T cells sorted from blood. This chain joins TRBV6-5 and TRBJ2-7, with 8 nucleotides matching TRBD1. The receptor was derived from a man aged 25-45 years in good health. CDR3 sequence (DNA): TGTGCCAGCAGTGCCGGGACAGGAGTTAACTACGAGCAGTACTTC. Amino acid sequence: CASSAGTGVNYEQYF.